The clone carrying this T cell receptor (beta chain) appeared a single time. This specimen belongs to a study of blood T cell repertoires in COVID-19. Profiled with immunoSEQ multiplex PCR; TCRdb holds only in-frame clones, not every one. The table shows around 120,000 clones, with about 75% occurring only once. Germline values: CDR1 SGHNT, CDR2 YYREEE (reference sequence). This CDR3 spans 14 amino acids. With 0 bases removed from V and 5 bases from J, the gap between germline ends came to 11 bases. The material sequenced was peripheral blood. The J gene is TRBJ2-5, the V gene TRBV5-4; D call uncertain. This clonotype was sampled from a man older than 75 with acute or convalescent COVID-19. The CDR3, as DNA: TGTGCCAGCAGCTTGGAAACATACGGGGAGACCCAGTACTTC. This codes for CASSLETYGETQYF.